The 10 T cell receptor beta chains reported below all come from one sample, sequenced in a study of identical twins. Each CDR3 protein gets one entry after TCRdb re-called the 5' RACE reads with MiXCR. The table includes 500,000 or so distinct CDR3 sequences, roughly an eighth detected once. These data are also associated with another study on yellow fever vaccine responses in identical twins.

The sample comprised CD4+ T cells sorted from blood. The receptor set was obtained from a woman younger than 35 in good health.

In its sample, this clonotype was seen many times. V gene TRBV20-1 combines with J gene TRBJ2-1; 10 bases are a match to TRBD2. This CDR3 has 14 residues. Germline V gene data show CDR1 as DFQATT and CDR2 as SNEGSKA (reference sequence). The junction had 5 bases not matched to a gene; V was cut back by 5 bases and J by 4 bases. The CDR3: CSAGGTSVYNEQFF. CDR3 nucleotide sequence: TGCAGTGCTGGCGGGACTAGCGTGTACAATGAGCAGTTCTTC.

J is TRBJ1-4 and V is TRBV5-5; D is undetermined. Between the trimmed V and J ends, which lost 1 base and 4 bases, there was a span of 5 bases. The CDR3 is 13 residues long. Germline-derived CDR1 and CDR2 are SGHKS and YYEKEE (reference sequence). The CDR3 loop is CASSLTVNEKLFF. The CDR3 region has the DNA TGTGCCAGCAGCTTGACAGTTAATGAAAAACTGTTTTTT.

This clonotype was detected only a few times. This chain uses TRBV10-2 with TRBJ2-7; D is ambiguous. The CDR3 has 14 amino acids. The germline V gene has CDR1 WSHSY and CDR2 SAAADI. V lost 8 bases to trimming and J lost 2 bases, with 16 bases between them. Here the CDR3 DNA reads TGCGCCAGCCGTTTGCTTCAAGCCACCTACGAGCAGTACTTC. Amino acid sequence: CASRLLQATYEQYF.

CDR3 amino acids: CASSLGLTFGSSYEQYF. CDR3 coding DNA: TGTGCCAGCAGCTTAGGACTGACGTTCGGGAGCTCCTACGAGCAGTACTTC. V and J are TRBV7-9 and TRBJ2-7; TRBD2 might be the D (6 bases). Trimming took off 1 base at V and 0 bases at J, with 16 bases between the two ends. Germline CDR1 and CDR2: SEHNR and FQNEAQ (reference sequence). This CDR3 has 17 residues.

Comments on this clonotype: One end of the junction varies from germline; a read error may be responsible. The chain has TRBV20-1 and TRBJ2-1; 11 bases agree with TRBD2. This CDR3 contains 19 residues. Germline V gives CDR1 DFQATT, CDR2 SNEGSKA (reference sequence). The CDR3 DNA reads TGCTGTGCTAGAGAACTTTTGAAGACTAGCGGGACCTCCTACAATGAGCAGTTCTTC. Its translation: CCARELLKTSGTSYNEQFF.

This clonotype was observed many times. The V call is TRBV5-1, the J call TRBJ2-7; 7 nucleotides align to TRBD1. The junction had 3 bases not matched to a gene; V was cut back by 0 bases and J by 0 bases. CDR3 length: 15 residues. Germline CDR1 is SGHRS and CDR2 is YFSETQ. The CDR3 bases are TGCGCCAGCAGCTTGGTGGCAGGGGGCTCCTACGAGCAGTACTTC. It codes for CASSLVAGGSYEQYF.

The CDR3 DNA is TGCAGTGCCCCAAACCGAGGGACTAGCGCCTACAATGAGCAGTTCTTC. Protein product: CSAPNRGTSAYNEQFF. This chain uses TRBV20-1 with TRBJ2-1; 10 bases are a match to TRBD2. Germline V gene lookup returns CDR1 DFQATT and CDR2 SNEGSKA (reference sequence). CDR3 length: 16 residues. The trim removed 6 bases at V and 2 bases at J, leaving 10 bases unmatched.

The chain joins TRBV28 to TRBJ2-1, with 8 bases that match TRBD1. With V trimmed by 3 bases and J by 9 bases, 10 bases remained unmatched. CDR1 and CDR2 from the germline V gene are MDHEN and SYDVKM. The CDR3 has 15 amino acids. CDR3 coding DNA: TGTGCCAGCAGTTTTTCGGACAGGGCCAGCGGTGAGCAGTTCTTC. Residues: CASSFSDRASGEQFF.

This clonotype was recorded many times. The V call is TRBV4-3, the J call TRBJ2-7; no clear D gene. Trimming cost V 3 bases and J 2 bases, with 17 bases left between them. The germline V gene has CDR1 LGHNA and CDR2 YSLEER. This CDR3 comprises 16 residues. CDR3 nucleotide sequence: TGCGCCAGCAGCCATGATCGGCTTAGCCGCACCTACGAGCAGTACTTC. Protein sequence: CASSHDRLSRTYEQYF.

The chain links TRBV2 to TRBJ2-3; D may correspond to TRBD1 or TRBD2 (5 bases each). Trimming shortened V by 4 bases and J by 3 bases, and 11 bases separated the two germline ends. Germline values: CDR1 SNHLY, CDR2 FYNNEI. The CDR3 extends over 14 amino acids. In DNA form, the CDR3 reads TGTGCCAGCAGTGTGGGACGCGGGACAGATACGCAGTATTTT. Protein sequence: CASSVGRGTDTQYF.